This passage covers 9 T cell receptor beta chains from one sample sequenced in a study of blood T cell repertoires in COVID-19. Data came from immunoSEQ multiplex PCR; TCRdb stores just in-frame clones and leaves some out. The sample records about 170,000 clones, around four fifths being singletons. Sequences were obtained from peripheral blood. These receptors all stem from a woman older than 75 with COVID-19, enrolled during active disease.

The CDR3 sequence: CASRLTANYGYTF. The CDR3 region has the DNA TGTGCCAGCAGGCTGACAGCTAACTATGGCTACACCTTC. The chain combines TRBV12-3 or TRBV12-4 with TRBJ1-2; a weak D match, TRBD1 (5 bases). V lost 6 bases and J 0 bases, leaving 8 bases between the germline ends. The CDR3 is made up of 13 amino acids.

This clone was observed a few times. V and J are TRBV18 and TRBJ2-3; maybe TRBD2 (5 bases). Germline CDR1 is KGHSH and CDR2 is LQKENI. V was shortened by 5 bases and J by 0 bases, with 9 bases between the two germline ends. This CDR3 is built from 14 residues. The CDR3 loop is CASSSPGSTDTQYF. CDR3 nucleotide sequence: TGTGCCAGCTCATCGCCGGGGAGCACAGATACGCAGTATTTT. The full variable domain, its missing parts supplied by reference TRBV18 and TRBJ2-3, is NAGVMQNPRHLVRRRGQEARLRCSPMKGHSHVYWYRQLPEEGLKFMVYLQKENIIDESGMPKERFSAEFPKEGPSILRIQQVVRGDSAAYFCASSSPGSTDTQYFGPGTRLTVL.

The chain has TRBV7-8 and TRBJ2-3; TRBD1 matches at 12 bases. Germline V gene data show CDR1 as SGHVS and CDR2 as FQNEAQ. V lost 2 bases to trimming and J lost 6 bases; unmatched junction nucleotides: 6. This CDR3 contains 16 residues. This CDR3 is CASSLTGTGGADTQYF. The CDR3 DNA follows: TGTGCCAGCAGCTTAACCGGGACAGGGGGCGCGGATACGCAGTATTTT.

The chain carries TRBV6-1 and TRBJ1-2; 10 bases agree with TRBD1. Germline CDR1 reads MNHNS; CDR2 reads SASEGT. V was pared by 2 bases and J by 3 bases, with 3 bases of the junction left unmatched. This CDR3 comprises 15 residues. The CDR3 DNA reads TGTGCCAGCAGTGAAAAAGGACAGGGGGACTATGGCTACACCTTC. Translated, it gives CASSEKGQGDYGYTF.

The V gene is TRBV25-1, the J gene TRBJ1-3, with 7 positions matching TRBD1. The J segment lost 2 bases and the V segment lost 5 bases, leaving 9 bases of the junction unmatched. CDR3 size: 16 residues. CDR1 MGHDK and CDR2 SYGVNS come from the germline V gene. CDR3 sequence reads: CASSRQGEGTGNTIYF. The CDR3 region has the DNA TGTGCCAGCAGTCGACAGGGTGAGGGGACTGGAAACACCATATATTTT. Combining the CDR3 with reference TRBV25-1 and TRBJ1-3 gives the whole variable domain EADIYQTPRYLVIGTGKKITLECSQTMGHDKMYWYQQDPGMELHLIHYSYGVNSTEKGDLSSESTVSRIRTEHFPLTLESARPSHTSQYLCASSRQGEGTGNTIYFGEGSWLTVV.

The chain's CDR3 is CASSTSGTSTDTQYF. The CDR3 nucleotides are TGTGCCAGCAGCACGAGCGGGACTAGCACAGATACGCAGTATTTT. This chain uses TRBV6-5 with TRBJ2-3; 7 bases agree with TRBD2. CDR3 size: 15 residues. The V segment lost 6 bases and the J segment 0 bases; nucleotides outside the gene matches: 6. Germline V gene lookup returns CDR1 MNHEY and CDR2 SVGAGI.

The chain has TRBV5-1 and TRBJ1-2, with D perhaps TRBD1 (6 bases). CDR3 size: 12 residues. Germline values: CDR1 SGHRS, CDR2 YFSETQ. Trimming removed 4 bases from V and 8 bases from J, with 12 bases in between. Here the CDR3 DNA reads TGCGCCAGCAGCCCACAGGGTCTGGGCTACACCTTC. Translated, it gives CASSPQGLGYTF.

This rearrangement joins TRBV18 to TRBJ1-3, with a weak D call TRBD1 (6 bases). V was cut by 2 bases and J by 8 bases, with 28 bases left in between. The CDR3 loop spans 19 amino acids. CDR1 and CDR2 from the germline V gene are KGHSH and LQKENI. This CDR3 reads CASSPVLNSNRVDRDTIYF. The CDR3 region has the DNA TGTGCCAGCTCACCAGTCTTGAACTCCAACAGGGTGGATCGCGACACCATATATTTT.

This clone came up a few times. The V gene is TRBV15, the J gene TRBJ2-5; 14 positions agree with TRBD2. Germline V gives CDR1 LNHNV, CDR2 YYDKDF (reference sequence). This CDR3 has 17 residues. With V trimmed by 11 bases and J by 2 bases, 13 bases remained unmatched. The CDR3 nucleotides read TGTGCCGGGGGCCGGACTAGCGGGAGGCGTCCTCAAGAGACCCAGTACTTC. Translation: CAGGRTSGRRPQETQYF.